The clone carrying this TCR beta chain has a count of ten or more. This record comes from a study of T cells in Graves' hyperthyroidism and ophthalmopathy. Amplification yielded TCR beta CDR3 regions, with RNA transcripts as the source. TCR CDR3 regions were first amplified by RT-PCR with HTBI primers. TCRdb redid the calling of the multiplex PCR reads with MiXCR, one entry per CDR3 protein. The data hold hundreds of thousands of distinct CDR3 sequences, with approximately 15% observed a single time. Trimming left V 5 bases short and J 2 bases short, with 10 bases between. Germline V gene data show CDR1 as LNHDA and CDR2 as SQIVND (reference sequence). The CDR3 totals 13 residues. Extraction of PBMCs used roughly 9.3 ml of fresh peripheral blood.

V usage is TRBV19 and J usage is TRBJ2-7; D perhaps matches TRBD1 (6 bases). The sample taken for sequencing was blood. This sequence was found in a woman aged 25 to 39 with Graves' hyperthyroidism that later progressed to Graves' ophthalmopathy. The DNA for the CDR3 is TGTGCCAGTAGTTGGGACACAACCTACGAGCAGTACTTC. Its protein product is CASSWDTTYEQYF.